Each of the 29 T cell receptor beta chains below was sequenced from the same sample in a study of cytomegalovirus exposure and HLA in healthy donors. The PCR had 60 Vbeta and 13 Jbeta primers. The table came from immunoSEQ multiplex PCR; TCRdb's copy has only in-frame clones and leaves some out. The top ten hold about 1.7% of the sample, which has 150,000 to 200,000 clones, roughly 85% seen once. The sequencing input was PBMCs. The receptors derive from a woman aged 18 to 35 in good health and CMV-seronegative.

V and J are TRBV5-5 and TRBJ2-5, with 7 positions matching TRBD1. The length of the CDR3 is 13 residues. CDR1 and CDR2 (germline): SGHKS, YYEKEE (reference sequence). Germline trimming cut 8 bases from V and 2 bases from J; bases unmatched to any gene: 6. CDR3 in amino acids: CASKTGIQETQYF. In DNA, the CDR3 is TGTGCCAGTAAGACAGGGATTCAAGAGACCCAGTACTTC.

This clone was detected only once. The chain combines TRBV5-4 with TRBJ2-3, with 15 nucleotides matching TRBD2. Trimming took 3 bases from V and 4 from J; bases not matched to a gene: 6. This CDR3 spans 17 amino acids. Germline lookup yields CDR1 SGHNT and CDR2 YYREEE (reference sequence). The CDR3 DNA reads as TGTGCCAGCAGCTCCAAGGGGACTAGCGGGAGGTCAGATACGCAGTATTTT. It yields the protein CASSSKGTSGRSDTQYF.

This chain joins TRBV6-1 and TRBJ2-7; D gene uncertain. Germline V CDR1 and CDR2: MNHNS, SASEGT. Trimming shortened V by 1 base and J by 4 bases, and 8 bases separated the two germline ends. This CDR3 has 13 residues. The CDR3 sequence: CASSEVTAYEQYV. CDR3 coding DNA: TGTGCCAGCAGTGAAGTAACAGCTTACGAGCAGTACGTC.

This rearrangement joins TRBV27 to TRBJ2-7; 8 bases fit TRBD2. CDR3 length: 15 amino acids. From germline, CDR1 is MNHEY and CDR2 SMNVEV (reference sequence). The V gene end was trimmed by 6 bases and the J gene end by 4 bases; junction bases not matched to a gene: 11. CDR3 sequence reads: CASRLSGTGLYEQYF. The CDR3 nucleotides read TGTGCCAGCAGGCTTAGCGGGACGGGCTTATACGAGCAGTACTTC.

The CDR3 loop reads CASSQEAGNSYEQYV. DNA of the CDR3: TGCGCCAGCAGCCAAGAGGCAGGGAACTCCTACGAGCAGTACGTC. V gene TRBV4-3 combines with J gene TRBJ2-7, with TRBD1 as a possible D gene (5 bases). The V and J ends lost 0 bases and 0 bases respectively, with 9 bases between them. Germline lookup yields CDR1 LGHNA and CDR2 YSLEER. This CDR3 spans 15 amino acids.

This chain joins TRBV7-6 and TRBJ2-2; D might be TRBD2 (5 bases). V gave up 2 bases and J gave up 0 bases, with 13 bases separating them. This CDR3 spans 17 amino acids. Germline assignment: CDR1 SGHVS and CDR2 FNYEAQ. The CDR3 loop reads CASSLSRTGTNTGELFF. DNA of the CDR3: TGTGCCAGCAGCTTAAGTCGGACGGGAACGAACACCGGGGAGCTGTTTTTT. Full variable domain (missing parts from reference TRBV7-6 and TRBJ2-2): GAGVSQSPRYKVTKRGQDVALRCDPISGHVSLYWYRQALGQGPEFLTYFNYEAQQDKSGLPNDRFSAERPEGSISTLTIQRTEQRDSAMYRCASSLSRTGTNTGELFFGEGSRLTVL.

The genes are TRBV11-2 and TRBJ2-1; 7 nucleotides align to TRBD2. Germline CDR1 is SGHAT and CDR2 is FQNNGV. This CDR3 is built from 16 residues. The junction had 10 bases not matched to a gene; V was cut back by 5 bases and J by 3 bases. The CDR3 DNA is TGTGCCAGCAGCCAAGAGCGGGGAAAGGACTACAATGAGCAGTTCTTC. Residues: CASSQERGKDYNEQFF.

This clone has a single count. The chain links TRBV5-4 to TRBJ2-5; 7 bases are a match to TRBD1. With V trimmed by 4 bases and J by 5 bases, 14 bases remained unmatched. The CDR3 runs to 16 residues. Per the germline V gene, CDR1 is SGHNT and CDR2 is YYREEE (reference sequence). The CDR3 coding sequence is TGTGCCAGCAGCCTTAGTACAACAGGGGCTGGCGAGACCCAGTACTTC. Translation gives CASSLSTTGAGETQYF.

V gene TRBV4-1 combines with J gene TRBJ2-1, with a possible D match to TRBD1 (6 bases). The CDR3 length is 16 residues. From germline, CDR1 is MGHRA and CDR2 YSYEKL. V was cut by 5 bases and J by 4 bases, with 18 bases left in between. The CDR3 spells CASSGSTGHPYNEQFF. CDR3 DNA: TGCGCCAGCAGCGGTTCGACGGGACACCCGTACAATGAGCAGTTCTTC.

In its sample, this clone was seen once. V is TRBV18 and J is TRBJ2-7, with TRBD2 as a possible D gene (6 bases). With 6 bases removed from V and 3 bases from J, the gap between germline ends came to 12 bases. The CDR3 length is 13 residues. Germline V gives CDR1 KGHSH, CDR2 LQKENI. CDR3 DNA: TGTGCCAGCTCCCAGCAGGGAGGCTACGAGCAGTACGTC. Translated, it gives CASSQQGGYEQYV.

The chain carries TRBV10-3 and TRBJ2-2; a weak D match, TRBD1 (6 bases). CDR1 ENHRY and CDR2 SYGVKD come from the germline V gene. Trimming left V 2 bases short and J 1 base short, with 14 bases between. The CDR3 sequence is 17 residues long. CDR3 region: CAISESRDNRNTGELFF. The CDR3 bases are TGTGCCATCAGTGAGAGCAGGGACAATAGGAACACCGGGGAGCTGTTTTTT.

J is TRBJ1-6 and V is TRBV4-3; TRBD1 matches 7 bases. V trimming: 4 bases; J trimming: 5 bases; junction bases outside the gene matches: 5. Germline CDR1 reads LGHNA; CDR2 reads YSLEER. This CDR3 is 15 amino acids long. The CDR3 protein is CASSLHRGNNSPLHF. In DNA, the CDR3 is TGCGCCAGCAGCCTCCACAGGGGCAATAATTCACCCCTCCACTTT.

The chain uses TRBV11-3 and TRBJ1-2, with 7 bases fitting TRBD1. The V segment lost 0 bases and the J segment 7 bases; nucleotides outside the gene matches: 5. The germline CDR1 and CDR2 sequences are SGHNT and YENEEA. This CDR3 has 14 residues. This CDR3 reads CASSLDKGARGYTF. CDR3 bases: TGTGCCAGCAGCTTAGATAAGGGGGCACGTGGCTACACCTTC.

V usage is TRBV28 and J usage is TRBJ1-5, with D possibly TRBD1 on 5 matching bases. In germline, CDR1 is MDHEN, CDR2 SYDVKM. V shed 3 bases and J shed 7 bases, with 13 bases lying between them. This CDR3 is built from 14 residues. CDR3 nucleotide sequence: TGTGCCAGCAGTTTGTTGGCCCAGGGCCAGCCCCAGCATTTT. It translates to CASSLLAQGQPQHF.

The chain carries TRBV11-3 and TRBJ2-3; TRBD1 aligns across 8 bases. CDR1 SGHNT and CDR2 YENEEA come from the germline V gene. This CDR3 spans 18 amino acids. Losses at the gene ends were 5 bases for V and 5 bases for J; bases not matched to a gene: 18. CDR3 bases: TGTGCCAGCAGCCTCTGGCGTATAGGACAGGGATGGAGAGATACGCAGTATTTT. Its translation is CASSLWRIGQGWRDTQYF.

The chain recombines TRBV27 with TRBJ2-7; 12 bases match TRBD2. The CDR3 is 14 residues long. Germline V gives CDR1 MNHEY, CDR2 SMNVEV (reference sequence). Losses at the gene ends were 6 bases for V and 6 bases for J; bases not matched to a gene: 6. CDR3 DNA: TGTGCCAGCAGGCGACTAGCGGGAGCCTCCGAGCAGTACTTC. It translates to CASRRLAGASEQYF.

A single count supports this clone. This rearrangement joins TRBV6-5 to TRBJ1-5, with D perhaps matching TRBD1 (5 bases). Germline V gene sequence: CDR1 MNHEY, CDR2 SVGAGI. The CDR3 spans 15 residues. Trimming stripped 5 bases from V and 2 bases from J, with 13 bases between. DNA of the CDR3: TGTGCCAGCAGTCTCCACGGGGGGGGCAATCAGCCCCAGCATTTT. Its protein is CASSLHGGGNQPQHF.

V gene TRBV28 combines with J gene TRBJ2-7; 11 bases align to TRBD2. V was clipped by 6 bases and J by 4 bases; unmatched bases: 5. In germline, CDR1 is MDHEN, CDR2 SYDVKM. This CDR3 is 14 amino acids long. CDR3 residues: CASSSTSGTYEQYF. CDR3 bases: TGTGCCAGCAGCTCGACTAGCGGGACTTACGAGCAGTACTTC.

This sequence joins TRBV5-4 and TRBJ1-4, with D possibly matching TRBD1 (5 bases). V lost 4 bases and J lost 5, with 18 bases in between. This CDR3 region has 16 residues. Germline V gene sequence: CDR1 SGHNT, CDR2 YYREEE (reference sequence). The CDR3: CASSRGTAGVNEKLFF. CDR3 nucleotide sequence: TGTGCCAGCAGCCGGGGGACGGCGGGCGTGAATGAAAAACTGTTTTTT.

The V and J genes are TRBV19 and TRBJ1-4, with a possible D match to TRBD1 (6 bases). CDR3 length: 14 residues. CDR1 and CDR2 from the germline V gene are LNHDA and SQIVND (reference sequence). Trimming stripped 8 bases from V and 4 bases from J, with 14 bases between. The CDR3 nucleotides are TGTGCCAGTGCTCTTAGGACAGATAATGAAAAACTGTTTTTT. Its translation: CASALRTDNEKLFF.

The CDR3: CASSPDRGQYGYTF. The CDR3 DNA is TGTGCCAGCAGCCCGGACAGGGGGCAGTATGGCTACACCTTC. The chain has TRBV5-4 and TRBJ1-2, with TRBD1 identical over 11 bases. The CDR3 runs to 14 residues. The junction had 4 bases not matched to a gene; V was cut back by 4 bases and J by 5 bases. CDR1 and CDR2 (germline): SGHNT, YYREEE (reference sequence). The variable domain in full, with the rest retrieved from reference TRBV5-4 and TRBJ1-2, is ETGVTQSPTHLIKTRGQQVTLRCSSQSGHNTVSWYQQALGQGPQFIFQYYREEENGRGNFPPRFSGLQFPNYSSELNVNALELDDSALYLCASSPDRGQYGYTFGSGTRLTVV.

The gene calls are TRBV6-1 and TRBJ2-4, with 7 bases identical to TRBD2. V was clipped by 6 bases and J by 1 base; unmatched bases: 6. The CDR3 loop spans 15 amino acids. Germline assignment: CDR1 MNHNS and CDR2 SASEGT. The CDR3 loop reads CASSGGSRAKNIQYF. The CDR3 DNA sequence: TGTGCCAGCAGCGGGGGGAGTAGGGCCAAAAACATTCAGTACTTC.

The chain combines TRBV5-4 with TRBJ2-1; the match to TRBD2 covers 8 bases. Trimming cost V 0 bases and J 7 bases; bases outside gene matches: 6. The CDR3 has 15 residues. The germline V gene has CDR1 SGHNT and CDR2 YYREEE (reference sequence). CDR3 residues: CASSLGLAGLNEQFF. The DNA for the CDR3 is TGTGCCAGCAGCTTGGGGCTAGCGGGTTTAAATGAGCAGTTCTTC.

The chain joins TRBV27 to TRBJ2-7; D is unresolved. This CDR3 spans 12 amino acids. Between the trimmed V and J ends, which lost 6 bases and 2 bases, there was a span of 8 bases. Germline V gene lookup returns CDR1 MNHEY and CDR2 SMNVEV (reference sequence). This chain's CDR3 is CASRSRAYEQYF. CDR3 DNA: TGTGCCAGCAGGTCCCGGGCCTACGAGCAGTACTTC.

The rearrangement uses TRBV4-1 and TRBJ2-1; D gene uncertain. Germline CDR1 is MGHRA and CDR2 is YSYEKL. V lost 0 bases to trimming and J lost 2 bases, with 11 bases between them. There are 16 residues in the CDR3. The CDR3 coding sequence is TGCGCCAGCAGCCAAGACGGTTTGCTAACCTACAATGAGCAGTTCTTC. Translated: CASSQDGLLTYNEQFF.

The CDR3: CSVRDFDEQYF. The CDR3 DNA follows: TGCAGCGTTCGGGACTTTGACGAGCAGTACTTC. The gene calls are TRBV29-1 and TRBJ2-7, with a tentative D call TRBD2 (6 bases). V was pared by 5 bases and J by 5 bases, with 10 bases between. In germline, CDR1 is SQVTM, CDR2 ANQGSEA. This CDR3 is built from 11 residues.

V usage is TRBV29-1 and J usage is TRBJ2-1; weak D call: TRBD2 (5 bases). The CDR3 runs 12 residues. The germline CDR1 and CDR2 sequences are SQVTM and ANQGSEA. Trimming pared 2 bases from V and 7 bases from J, leaving 9 bases between. The CDR3 bases are TGCAGCGTTGAAACACCGGGAAATGAGCAGTTCTTC. Protein: CSVETPGNEQFF.

The chain employs TRBV19 and TRBJ2-1; D might be TRBD1 (5 bases). The germline gives CDR1 LNHDA, CDR2 SQIVND (reference sequence). This CDR3 region has 14 residues. The ends were cut back, 1 base at V and 3 bases at J, with 7 bases in the middle. In DNA, the CDR3 is TGTGCCAGTAGTATAGGACAGAGCTACAATGAGCAGTTCTTC. Translated: CASSIGQSYNEQFF.

The chain recombines TRBV4-2 with TRBJ2-2; 12 bases are a match to TRBD2. Germline CDR1 reads LGHNA; CDR2 reads YNFKEQ. This CDR3 is built from 15 residues. The ends lost 3 bases at V and 10 bases at J; junction bases unmatched: 6. CDR3 in amino acids: CASSHPRLAGAELFF. The CDR3 DNA reads TGTGCCAGCAGCCACCCCCGACTAGCGGGAGCGGAGCTGTTTTTT.